The 29 T cell receptor beta chains listed next were all sequenced from one sample in a study of shared clonotypes between healthy human individuals. Terminally differentiated effector memory CD45RA+ cells were excluded from the naive CD8 cells, which were CD45RO-negative and positively selected for CCR7. Assay used: immunoSEQ multiplex PCR; TCRdb lists only in-frame clones, some missing. The sample includes around 1,900,000 clones, roughly 93% of them seen just once. The source material was naive CD8+ T cells from PBMCs. These receptors all stem from a man younger than 35 in good health. Some clones in this sample may be carry-over from other donors' samples.

The chain has TRBV7-9 and TRBJ2-7, with 10 bases identical to TRBD2. The CDR3 length is 16 residues. V dropped 4 bases and J dropped 2; count of bases not matched to a gene: 8. Germline values: CDR1 SEHNR, CDR2 FQNEAQ (reference sequence). The CDR3 protein is CASSSPGTSDPYEQYF. The DNA of the CDR3 is TGTGCCAGCAGCTCCCCCGGGACTAGCGATCCCTACGAGCAGTACTTC. Full variable domain (remainder filled in from reference TRBV7-9 and TRBJ2-7): DTGVSQNPRHKITKRGQNVTFRCDPISEHNRLYWYRQTLGQGPEFLTYFQNEAQLEKSRLLSDRFSAERPKGSFSTLEIQRTEQGDSAMYLCASSSPGTSDPYEQYFGPGTRLTVT.

The chain has TRBV10-3 and TRBJ2-7; D is perhaps TRBD1 (5 bases). The V gene lost 0 bases and the J gene lost 2 bases, with 5 bases spanning the gap. This CDR3 region has 13 residues. Germline CDR1 ENHRY, CDR2 SYGVKD. This chain's CDR3 is CAISESQAYEQYF. CDR3 nucleotides: TGTGCCATCAGTGAGTCACAGGCCTACGAGCAGTACTTC.

This chain uses TRBV9 with TRBJ2-1; D gene ambiguous. The CDR3 runs to 16 residues. Germline-derived CDR1 and CDR2 are SGDLS and YYNGEE. The V end was cut by 0 bases, the J end by 2 bases, with 12 bases between. The CDR3 spells CASSVEAEQPYNEQFF. The CDR3 DNA follows: TGTGCCAGCAGCGTAGAGGCGGAACAACCCTACAATGAGCAGTTCTTC.

This sequence joins TRBV25-1 and TRBJ2-1; 13 bases match TRBD2. The CDR3 covers 16 residues. Unmatched junction bases numbered 4, after V lost 3 bases and J lost 5 bases. Per germline, CDR1 MGHDK and CDR2 SYGVNS. CDR3: CASSEGLAGINNEQFF. DNA of the CDR3: TGTGCCAGCAGTGAGGGACTAGCGGGAATAAACAATGAGCAGTTCTTC.

Of note for this clone: Other nucleotide sequences from this sample produce the same CDR3. V and J are TRBV13 and TRBJ2-7; D assignment may be TRBD1 or TRBD2 (6 bases each). Between the trimmed V and J ends, which lost 1 base and 0 bases, there was a span of 7 bases. This CDR3 spans 14 amino acids. The germline gives CDR1 PRHDT, CDR2 FYEKMQ (reference sequence). The CDR3 nucleotides are TGTGCCAGCAGCTTAGAGGGGGGCTCCTACGAGCAGTACTTC. Residues: CASSLEGGSYEQYF.

The chain links TRBV27 to TRBJ2-3; unclear D gene. Looked up from germline, CDR1 is MNHEY and CDR2 is SMNVEV (reference sequence). The CDR3 covers 14 residues. V lost 8 bases and J 0 bases, leaving 12 bases between the germline ends. CDR3 bases: TGTGCCAGCCAACCAAGCTCTAGCACAGATACGCAGTATTTT. Its protein product is CASQPSSSTDTQYF.

The chain employs TRBV6-4 and TRBJ2-1; D unresolved. The CDR3 extends over 12 amino acids. V was trimmed by 6 bases and J by 8 bases, leaving 11 bases between them. CDR1 and CDR2 (germline): MRHNA, SNTAGT. Here the CDR3 reads CASRGPRDEQFF. In DNA, the CDR3 is TGTGCCAGCAGAGGCCCCCGGGATGAGCAGTTCTTC.

This chain uses TRBV28 with TRBJ1-6; the match to TRBD1 covers 9 bases. Germline V gene data show CDR1 as MDHEN and CDR2 as SYDVKM. The junction had 10 bases not matched to a gene; V was cut back by 8 bases and J by 11 bases. The CDR3 contains 14 residues. Here the CDR3 DNA reads TGTGCCAGCTGTAGGGACAGGGAGGTGCCACCCCTCCACTTT. Its translation is CASCRDREVPPLHF.

CDR3 sequence: CASSLSLTGTGIYGYTF. As DNA, the CDR3 is TGTGCCAGCAGTTTATCCCTTACGGGGACAGGGATCTATGGCTACACCTTC. The rearrangement links TRBV27 to TRBJ1-2, with TRBD1 matching 9 bases. V gave up 0 bases and J gave up 4 bases; unmatched junction bases: 9. This CDR3 contains 17 residues. Germline assignment: CDR1 MNHEY and CDR2 SMNVEV (reference sequence).

Notes on this clone: Within the sample, other DNA sequences also encode this same CDR3. This chain connects TRBV20-1 to TRBJ1-1; 7 bases map to TRBD1. CDR3 length equals 11 residues. The junction had 0 bases not matched to a gene; V was cut back by 3 bases and J by 5 bases. CDR1 is DFQATT and CDR2 is SNEGSKA in the germline V gene (reference sequence). The DNA of the CDR3 is TGCAGTGCTAGGACAGGGACTGAAGCTTTCTTT. Residues: CSARTGTEAFF.

A remark on this clone: Other DNA variants within this sample encode the same CDR3. The genes are TRBV28 and TRBJ2-3, with D unresolved. V was clipped by 4 bases and J by 2 bases, with 4 bases between them. This CDR3 spans 12 amino acids. Per germline, CDR1 MDHEN and CDR2 SYDVKM. The CDR3 here is CASSSLTDTQYF. For the CDR3, the DNA is TGTGCCAGCAGTTCACTCACAGATACGCAGTATTTT.

This chain connects TRBV4-3 to TRBJ2-4, with a possible D match to TRBD1 (6 bases). Germline values: CDR1 LGHNA, CDR2 YSLEER. The CDR3 runs to 16 residues. V shed 0 bases and J shed 8 bases, with 17 bases lying between them. The CDR3 spells CASSQDTWQGKDIQYF. DNA of the CDR3: TGCGCCAGCAGCCAAGATACCTGGCAGGGGAAGGACATTCAGTACTTC.

The rearrangement links TRBV7-9 to TRBJ2-7; D call uncertain. The CDR3 is 13 amino acids. Germline V gene lookup returns CDR1 SEHNR and CDR2 FQNEAQ (reference sequence). Trimming pared 1 base from V and 3 bases from J, leaving 7 bases between. The CDR3 spells CASSLVMGYEQYF. The DNA of the CDR3 is TGTGCCAGCAGCTTAGTTATGGGCTACGAGCAGTACTTC.

CDR3 nucleotides: TGTGCCAGCAGTGATGGACACGCCGGAATTGGCGGCTACACCTTC. Its protein product is CASSDGHAGIGGYTF. The rearrangement joins TRBV2 to TRBJ1-2; TRBD1 might be the D (5 bases). CDR1 is SNHLY and CDR2 is FYNNEI in the germline V gene. The CDR3 is made up of 15 amino acids. Trimming left V 3 bases short and J 8 bases short, with 19 bases between.

This chain links TRBV29-1 with TRBJ2-1; 8 positions agree with TRBD2. CDR1 is SQVTM, CDR2 ANQGSEA, per germline. Unmatched junction bases numbered 9, after V lost 7 bases and J lost 4 bases. The CDR3 covers 14 residues. CDR3 sequence (DNA): TGCAGCGGGGAGGTTAGCGGGATGTACAATGAGCAGTTCTTC. Its translation: CSGEVSGMYNEQFF.

This clone was picked up one time. The genes are TRBV13 and TRBJ2-7; TRBD1 aligns across 7 bases. CDR3 length equals 16 residues. The V gene's germline CDR1 is PRHDT and CDR2 FYEKMQ (reference sequence). V shed 3 bases and J 2 bases; nucleotides not matched to a gene: 10. In nucleotides, the CDR3 is TGTGCCAGCAGCTTGAAATTGACAGGGAACCCCTACGAGCAGTACTTC. Protein sequence: CASSLKLTGNPYEQYF.

This clone has only one observation. The chain employs TRBV9 and TRBJ2-3; TRBD2 agrees at 8 bases. V lost 3 bases and J lost 1; bases outside the gene matches: 7. This CDR3 is built from 16 residues. CDR1 is SGDLS, CDR2 YYNGEE, per germline. The CDR3 DNA reads as TGTGCCAGCAGCGAAAGAGCGGGGGAGGGCACAGATACGCAGTATTTT. Its protein is CASSERAGEGTDTQYF.

The gene calls are TRBV10-3 and TRBJ2-1; 10 bases fit TRBD2. Germline loops: CDR1 ENHRY, CDR2 SYGVKD. The CDR3 extends over 15 amino acids. Trimming took 6 bases from V and 2 from J; bases not matched to a gene: 4. The DNA of the CDR3 is TGTGCCATCAGAGAGCTAGCGGGGGCCTACAATGAGCAGTTCTTC. Amino acid sequence: CAIRELAGAYNEQFF.

The CDR3: CASSPFYRGKDTQYF. The CDR3 nucleotides are TGTGCCAGCAGCCCATTCTACAGGGGGAAGGATACGCAGTATTTT. The chain links TRBV14 to TRBJ2-3; 8 bases match TRBD1. The V segment lost 4 bases and the J segment 6 bases; nucleotides outside the gene matches: 9. CDR1 and CDR2 from the germline V gene are SGHDN and FVKESK. This CDR3 spans 15 amino acids.

This chain joins TRBV5-6 and TRBJ2-7; D may be TRBD2 (6 bases). This CDR3 comprises 15 residues. The germline V gene encodes CDR1 SGHDT and CDR2 YYEEEE. The germline V and J ends were trimmed by 3 bases and 5 bases, with 18 bases remaining between them. Here the CDR3 reads CASSSGTGESDEQYF. In nucleotides, the CDR3 is TGTGCCAGCAGCTCGGGGACTGGCGAGTCGGACGAGCAGTACTTC. The variable domain in full, with the rest retrieved from reference TRBV5-6 and TRBJ2-7, is DAGVTQSPTHLIKTRGQQVTLRCSPKSGHDTVSWYQQALGQGPQFIFQYYEEEERQRGNFPDRFSGHQFPNYSSELNVNALLLGDSALYLCASSSGTGESDEQYFGPGTRLTVT.

The chain employs TRBV13 and TRBJ2-3; D remains ambiguous. The ends were cut back, 0 bases at V and 4 bases at J, with 8 bases in the middle. This CDR3 has 14 residues. Germline V gene data show CDR1 as PRHDT and CDR2 as FYEKMQ (reference sequence). CDR3 sequence reads: CASSLGTGPDTQYF. CDR3 in DNA: TGTGCCAGCAGCTTAGGAACTGGCCCAGATACGCAGTATTTT.

The CDR3 reads CASSERYRTSGIADTQYF. The CDR3 region has the DNA TGTGCCAGCAGCGAACGATATCGGACTAGCGGGATCGCAGATACGCAGTATTTT. This sequence joins TRBV2 and TRBJ2-3; the match to TRBD2 covers 12 bases. Trimming at V came to 6 bases and at J to 4 bases, leaving 14 bases not matched to a gene. The CDR3 has 18 residues. The germline CDR1 and CDR2 sequences are SNHLY and FYNNEI.

The CDR3 sequence is CASSPDGGNEKLFF. The CDR3, as DNA: TGTGCCAGCAGCCCGGACGGGGGGAATGAAAAACTGTTTTTT. The chain joins TRBV11-2 to TRBJ1-4; D is possibly TRBD1 (5 bases). The CDR3 is 14 residues long. Germline CDR1 and CDR2: SGHAT and FQNNGV. V gave up 5 bases and J gave up 5 bases, with 12 bases separating them.

V is TRBV7-2 and J is TRBJ1-5; 8 nucleotides align to TRBD1. The V segment lost 0 bases and the J segment 5 bases; nucleotides outside the gene matches: 6. The CDR3 runs to 16 residues. Per the germline V gene, CDR1 is SGHTA and CDR2 is FQGNSA. This CDR3 is CASSLAGTGDYQPQHF. The CDR3 DNA follows: TGTGCCAGCAGCTTAGCGGGGACAGGAGACTATCAGCCCCAGCATTTT.

The chain joins TRBV11-2 to TRBJ1-3, with D hard to call. Per germline, CDR1 SGHAT and CDR2 FQNNGV. Between the trimmed V and J ends, which lost 5 bases and 4 bases, there was a span of 9 bases. The CDR3 sequence is 13 residues long. CDR3 bases: TGTGCCAGCAGCCCCCTGGGAGGAAACACCATATATTTT. It is translated as CASSPLGGNTIYF.

The chain employs TRBV30 and TRBJ2-7; TRBD2 aligns across 14 bases. There are 15 residues in the CDR3. The germline V gene has CDR1 GTSNPN and CDR2 SVGIG (reference sequence). Trimming removed 3 bases from V and 2 bases from J; junction bases left unmatched: 3. The CDR3 here is CAWSSGLAGAYEQYF. The CDR3 region has the DNA TGTGCCTGGAGCTCGGGACTAGCGGGGGCCTACGAGCAGTACTTC.

The chain has TRBV19 and TRBJ2-7; 8 bases fit TRBD1. J lost 3 bases, V lost 6 bases, and 10 bases had no gene match. This CDR3 is built from 15 residues. Germline-derived CDR1 and CDR2 are LNHDA and SQIVND (reference sequence). DNA of the CDR3: TGTGCCAGTAGGCAAGGGGGGACAGGATACTACGAGCAGTACTTC. Translation: CASRQGGTGYYEQYF.

This chain connects TRBV10-3 to TRBJ1-4; 7 positions match TRBD1. CDR3 length: 13 residues. Germline V lookup: CDR1 ENHRY, CDR2 SYGVKD. Unmatched junction bases numbered 2, after V lost 10 bases and J lost 0 bases. The CDR3 reads CATGTATNEKLFF. CDR3 DNA sequence: TGTGCCACGGGGACAGCAACTAATGAAAAACTGTTTTTT.

J is TRBJ2-7 and V is TRBV4-3; tentative D call: TRBD1 (6 bases). The CDR3 sequence is 16 residues long. In germline, CDR1 is LGHNA, CDR2 YSLEER. V was clipped by 1 base and J by 0 bases, with 13 bases between them. CDR3 nucleotide sequence: TGCGCCAGCAGCCAAGTACCCGGACAGCTCTCCTACGAGCAGTACTTC. This encodes CASSQVPGQLSYEQYF.